This T cell receptor beta chain comes out of a study of vaccination effects on CD4 cells after COVID-19. At the level of the study: Samples that were drawn after vaccination came a median of 72 days after the second dose.

There are 13 residues in the CDR3. V shed 3 bases and J shed 1 base, with 4 bases lying between them. Before sequencing took place, the ViraFEST assay used viral peptide pools to expand antigen-specific CD4+ T cells. With 10 to 11 days of culture completed, CD4+ T cells were isolated. Of the BNT162b2 and mRNA-1273 vaccines, participants received two doses of one or the other. IL-2 medium was substituted for half the medium on days 3 and 7. General observations from the study: Long after vaccination, the clones induced by infection and by vaccine shrank markedly in size. Healthy vaccinees' vaccine-induced clones included only 1 of 255 cross-reacting with common cold coronaviruses.

A word on this clone: Its matching antigen is unknown.

Sequenced by immunoSEQ multiplex PCR; TCRdb stores in-frame clones only, minus some. The sample holds about 38,000 clones; just under 85% are singletons and the top ten take roughly 2.1%. V usage is TRBV12-3 or TRBV12-4 and J usage is TRBJ2-1; no definite D call. This sequence originates from a human donor who received a COVID-19 vaccine. Some clones in this sample may be carry-over from other donors' samples. This specimen was CD4+ T cells from PBMCs cultured with HCoV-NL63 spike peptides, taken after COVID-19 vaccination. The CDR3 loop reads CASSLGSYNEQFF. The DNA for the CDR3 is TGTGCCAGCAGTTTGGGGTCCTACAATGAGCAGTTCTTC.